The sequence of this TCR beta chain was determined in a study of blood T cells in healthy people across ages. Across the study: Capturing about one barcoded beta molecule per two T cells was achieved by template switching.

Germline-derived CDR1 and CDR2 are MNHEY and SMNVEV (reference sequence). The V gene lost 6 bases and the J gene lost 0 bases, with 11 bases spanning the gap. This CDR3 has 14 amino acids. General observations from the study: Age showed a roughly linear inverse relationship with TCR beta diversity per million T cells. What prevented conclusive comparison of naive and antigen-experienced cells was that PBMCs were unsorted.

About this clonotype itself: The antigen remains undetermined.

Using a J-beta primer mix together with a sample-barcoded 5' primer, a second PCR was run for 7 to 11 cycles. MiXCR, applied by TCRdb to the 5' RACE reads, yields one record per CDR3 protein. There are 660,000 or so distinct CDR3 sequences in the sample; about 53% occur only once, and over 30% lies in the top ten. Researchers report isolating at least 6.5 million PBMCs per sample. This receptor was taken from a man aged 55-75 years in good health. This chain connects TRBV27 to TRBJ2-5; maybe TRBD1 (6 bases). Material: blood. This chain's CDR3 is CASSYRDNQETQYF. CDR3 DNA: TGTGCCAGCAGCTACCGGGACAACCAAGAGACCCAGTACTTC.